This T cell receptor beta chain was retrieved from a study of vaccination and CD4 T cells after COVID-19. Treatment indicated: roughly nine-day PBMC culture with coronavirus spike peptide pools or control peptides (ViraFEST assay). Under the ViraFEST approach, antigen-specific T cells were expanded with peptide pools and TCRs subsequently sequenced. Healthy recipients of vaccination lacked prior SARS-CoV-2 infection, as evidenced by negative nucleocapsid antibodies both before and after vaccination. In its sample, this clonotype is medium-sized (0.01 to 0.1%). The antigen is undetermined. The Oncomine TCR Beta short-read assay was what sequenced the DNA obtained from cultured CD4+ T cells. TCRdb re-analysed the PCR reads in MiXCR, keeping a single row per CDR3 protein. The data contain fewer than 15,000 distinct CDR3 sequences, less than 25% of them singletons. The V and J ends lost 5 bases and 2 bases, in that order; junction bases with no gene match: 12. CDR3 length: 17 residues. Germline loops: CDR1 MNHNS, CDR2 SASEGT.

Sequenced here: CD4+ T cells from blood, cultured in vitro, sampled before SARS-CoV-2 vaccination. The V call is TRBV6-1, the J call TRBJ1-5, with 7 bases lining up with TRBD1. The TCR was taken from a human donor who received a COVID-19 vaccine. CDR3 DNA sequence: TGTGCCAGCAGTAGAGGGGCAGGGGGGTTCGGCAATCAGCCCCAGCATTTT. This codes for CASSRGAGGFGNQPQHF.